This TCR beta chain was sequenced during a study of neurological immune-mediated disorders. TCRdb called the 5' RACE reads again in MiXCR, with one record for every CDR3 protein. The sample includes tens of thousands of distinct CDR3 sequences, less than 5% of them seen just once. Trimming cost V 1 base and J 2 bases, with 9 bases left between them. The CDR3 has 14 amino acids. The germline gives CDR1 LGHDT, CDR2 YNNKEL (reference sequence). This clonotype was picked up a small number of times. The sequencing sample was made of PBMCs. This clonotype was obtained from an older woman with multiple sclerosis. The V and J genes are TRBV3-1 and TRBJ2-7; D unresolved. The CDR3 region is CASSQGEGTYEQYF. In DNA, the CDR3 is TGTGCCAGCAGCCAAGGGGAAGGCACCTACGAGCAGTACTTC.